This passage covers 26 T cell receptor beta chains from one sample sequenced in a study of siplizumab effects on memory and regulatory T cells. Some clones are missing from TCRdb's copy, which holds only in-frame ones; the method was immunoSEQ multiplex PCR. The table lists some 110,000 clones, approximately 94% of them singletons. The sequencing input was non-Treg CD4+ T cells sorted from blood. Source of these receptors: a human donor in good health.

V gene TRBV10-3 combines with J gene TRBJ2-5; maybe TRBD2 (6 bases). Looked up from germline, CDR1 is ENHRY and CDR2 is SYGVKD. V dropped 2 bases and J dropped 4 bases, with 14 bases sitting between them. This CDR3 contains 15 residues. The CDR3 here is CAISERRLDGETQYF. For the CDR3, the DNA is TGTGCCATCAGTGAGAGGCGACTAGATGGAGAGACCCAGTACTTC.

The V gene is TRBV9, the J gene TRBJ2-1, with 12 bases that match TRBD2. From germline, CDR1 is SGDLS and CDR2 YYNGEE. V gave up 3 bases and J gave up 5 bases; unmatched junction bases: 3. CDR3 length equals 15 residues. The CDR3 protein is CASSAGLAGNNEQFF. CDR3 DNA: TGTGCCAGCAGCGCTGGACTAGCGGGGAACAATGAGCAGTTCTTC.

The chain has TRBV30 and TRBJ2-7, with TRBD2 matching over 13 bases. The length of the CDR3 is 15 residues. V lost 1 base, J lost 2 bases, and 2 bases stayed unmatched. Germline V gene data show CDR1 as GTSNPN and CDR2 as SVGIG (reference sequence). The CDR3, as DNA: TGTGCCTGGAGTGCGGGACTAGCGGGGACCTACGAGCAGTACTTC. Protein sequence: CAWSAGLAGTYEQYF.

A single count supports this clone. The genes are TRBV5-6 and TRBJ2-1; perhaps TRBD2 as D (7 bases). The length of the CDR3 is 17 residues. The germline V and J ends were trimmed by 4 bases and 9 bases, with 26 bases remaining between them. Per the germline V gene, CDR1 is SGHDT and CDR2 is YYEEEE. The CDR3 loop is CASSPLRDYWGHGEQFF. The CDR3, as DNA: TGTGCCAGCAGCCCACTCCGGGACTACTGGGGGCATGGTGAGCAGTTCTTC.

This chain's CDR3 is CASGERFGYEQYF. For the CDR3, the DNA is TGTGCCAGTGGGGAGCGTTTTGGCTACGAGCAGTACTTC. The J gene is TRBJ2-7, the V gene TRBV19; TRBD2 might be the D (5 bases). The germline CDR1 and CDR2 sequences are LNHDA and SQIVND (reference sequence). The V end was cut by 8 bases, the J end by 3 bases, with 14 bases between. The CDR3 extends over 13 amino acids. The whole variable domain, filled in from reference TRBV19 and TRBJ2-7, reads DGGITQSPKYLFRKEGQNVTLSCEQNLNHDAMYWYRQDPGQGLRLIYYSQIVNDFQKGDIAEGYSVSREKKESFPLTVTSAQKNPTAFYLCASGERFGYEQYFGPGTRLTVT.

The chain is built from TRBV5-1 and TRBJ2-1, with D possibly TRBD1 on 5 matching bases. Germline loops: CDR1 SGHRS, CDR2 YFSETQ. The CDR3 spans 15 residues. Trimming removed 4 bases from V and 7 bases from J, with 18 bases in between. The CDR3 DNA is TGCGCCAGCAGCCAGGGTGGAATCCCGCCTAATGAGCAGTTCTTC. Amino acid sequence: CASSQGGIPPNEQFF.

The chain carries TRBV27 and TRBJ2-2; TRBD1 aligns across 10 bases. The CDR3 has 15 residues. Germline V gene lookup returns CDR1 MNHEY and CDR2 SMNVEV (reference sequence). V trimming: 7 bases; J trimming: 4 bases; junction bases outside the gene matches: 6. CDR3 sequence: CASTPGTGVTGELFF. In DNA form, the CDR3 reads TGTGCCAGCACCCCCGGGACAGGGGTCACCGGGGAGCTGTTTTTT.

The chain employs TRBV18 and TRBJ2-2, with a tentative D call TRBD1 (6 bases). Trimming pared 4 bases from V and 5 bases from J, leaving 17 bases between. Germline CDR1 reads KGHSH; CDR2 reads LQKENI. This CDR3 is 16 amino acids long. The CDR3 DNA follows: TGTGCCAGCTCACTAATTGGACAGAAACTTACCGGGGAGCTGTTTTTT. Translating it yields CASSLIGQKLTGELFF.

The chain has TRBV9 and TRBJ2-3; D gene ambiguous. Trimming took off 0 bases at V and 6 bases at J, with 5 bases between the two ends. Germline V gene sequence: CDR1 SGDLS, CDR2 YYNGEE. The CDR3 has 12 amino acids. This CDR3 reads CASSVGSDTQYF. As DNA, the CDR3 is TGTGCCAGCAGCGTAGGAAGCGATACGCAGTATTTT.

The J gene is TRBJ1-1, the V gene TRBV19, with D perhaps TRBD1 (6 bases). The germline CDR1 and CDR2 sequences are LNHDA and SQIVND (reference sequence). Deletions cut 1 base from V and 4 bases from J, with 13 bases between. The CDR3 consists of 15 residues. The CDR3 bases are TGTGCCAGTAGTATAGCCCCAGGGGCGCGCACTGAAGCTTTCTTT. This translates into CASSIAPGARTEAFF.

The chain has TRBV15 and TRBJ1-1, with 9 bases that match TRBD1. This CDR3 spans 15 amino acids. The ends lost 2 bases at V and 6 bases at J; junction bases unmatched: 7. CDR1 is LNHNV and CDR2 is YYDKDF in the germline V gene (reference sequence). CDR3 sequence reads: CATSRPPGQGPEAFF. CDR3 DNA: TGTGCCACCAGCAGACCACCGGGACAGGGACCTGAAGCTTTCTTT.

This clone was recorded only once. The rearrangement uses TRBV6-1 and TRBJ1-5; no definite D call. The CDR3 has 14 amino acids. Trimming removed 2 bases at V and 7 bases at J, with 12 bases between. Germline V gene data show CDR1 as MNHNS and CDR2 as SASEGT. CDR3 bases: TGTGCCAGCAGTGAATTGGCGGTTCGACAGCCCCAGCATTTT. Protein sequence: CASSELAVRQPQHF.

The chain employs TRBV29-1 and TRBJ2-5; a possible D gene is TRBD1 (5 bases). There are 13 residues in the CDR3. With 3 bases removed from V and 6 bases from J, the gap between germline ends came to 14 bases. Germline V CDR1 and CDR2: SQVTM, ANQGSEA. CDR3 DNA: TGCAGCGTTGATGGGCAGGGTCAAAAGACCCAGTACTTC. This translates into CSVDGQGQKTQYF.

The chain couples TRBV6-4 to TRBJ1-4; D might be TRBD1 (6 bases). Germline V gene sequence: CDR1 MRHNA, CDR2 SNTAGT. V shed 6 bases and J shed 0 bases, with 8 bases lying between them. The CDR3 is 14 residues long. The CDR3 loop reads CASRRTATNEKLFF. DNA for the CDR3: TGTGCCAGCAGGAGGACAGCAACTAATGAAAAACTGTTTTTT.

The chain carries TRBV18 and TRBJ1-3; no firm D call. Trimming removed 0 bases from V and 1 base from J, with 13 bases in between. CDR3 length: 17 amino acids. Germline CDR1 reads KGHSH; CDR2 reads LQKENI. The CDR3 DNA reads as TGTGCCAGCTCACCACCGATCCCAGGTCAATCTGGAAACACCATATATTTT. The encoded protein is CASSPPIPGQSGNTIYF.

This clone was recorded only once. The V and J genes are TRBV5-6 and TRBJ1-2; D may be TRBD1 (5 bases). V lost 10 bases, J lost 8 bases, and 21 bases lay in between. The germline CDR1 and CDR2 sequences are SGHDT and YYEEEE. The CDR3 is 13 amino acids. DNA for the CDR3: TGTGCCTCTTCGGAGGGCAGGGTAGAGGGCTACACCTTC. This gives the protein CASSEGRVEGYTF.

V is TRBV9 and J is TRBJ2-3; no clear D gene. V gave up 7 bases and J gave up 1 base, with 10 bases separating them. This CDR3 contains 13 residues. The germline CDR1 and CDR2 sequences are SGDLS and YYNGEE. CDR3 nucleotide sequence: TGTGCCAGCGCGAGGCCTGGCACAGATACGCAGTATTTT. This translates into CASARPGTDTQYF.

The V call is TRBV18, the J call TRBJ2-1; 10 bases align to TRBD2. The CDR3 loop spans 14 amino acids. CDR1 KGHSH and CDR2 LQKENI come from the germline V gene. V lost 3 bases and J lost 8; bases outside the gene matches: 4. CDR3 sequence reads: CASSPASGSYEQFF. The CDR3 DNA is TGTGCCAGCTCACCGGCTAGCGGGAGTTATGAGCAGTTCTTC.

V gene TRBV9 combines with J gene TRBJ2-3, with no clear D. CDR3 size: 14 residues. Germline CDR1 reads SGDLS; CDR2 reads YYNGEE. The V end was cut by 4 bases, the J end by 2 bases, with 11 bases between. The CDR3 DNA is TGTGCCAGCAGCATTAACTCCCTCACAGATACGCAGTATTTT. Its protein product is CASSINSLTDTQYF.

The CDR3 is CARRTARISPLHF. Here the CDR3 DNA reads TGTGCCAGACGGACAGCTCGTATCTCACCCCTCCACTTT. This sequence joins TRBV27 and TRBJ1-6, with a tentative D call TRBD1 (6 bases). V dropped 9 bases and J dropped 10 bases, with 16 bases sitting between them. CDR1 MNHEY and CDR2 SMNVEV come from the germline V gene (reference sequence). This CDR3 has 13 residues.

V gene TRBV9 combines with J gene TRBJ2-1; D unclear. This CDR3 comprises 15 residues. The germline V and J ends were trimmed by 2 bases and 0 bases, with 9 bases remaining between them. The V gene's germline CDR1 is SGDLS and CDR2 YYNGEE. The CDR3 loop reads CASSVRLSSYNEQFF. The CDR3 region has the DNA TGTGCCAGCAGCGTCAGGCTTAGCTCCTACAATGAGCAGTTCTTC.

The chain carries TRBV5-6 and TRBJ1-4; no definite D call. Germline CDR1 reads SGHDT; CDR2 reads YYEEEE. The CDR3 is 14 residues long. V gave up 2 bases and J gave up 2 bases, with 7 bases separating them. In DNA form, the CDR3 reads TGTGCCAGCAGCTTTGGGAGGACTAATGAAAAACTGTTTTTT. Its protein product is CASSFGRTNEKLFF.

The rearrangement uses TRBV9 and TRBJ1-1, with D unclear. V lost 4 bases and J 1 base, leaving 5 bases between the germline ends. CDR1 and CDR2 from the germline V gene are SGDLS and YYNGEE. The CDR3 consists of 12 residues. CDR3 protein: CASSQGNTEAFF. The DNA for the CDR3 is TGTGCCAGCAGCCAAGGGAACACTGAAGCTTTCTTT.

The rearrangement uses TRBV5-1 and TRBJ2-3, with D hard to call. The CDR3 has 14 residues. Trimming took off 2 bases at V and 0 bases at J, with 7 bases between the two ends. CDR1 SGHRS and CDR2 YFSETQ come from the germline V gene. The CDR3 sequence: CASSFPRSTDTQYF. CDR3 coding DNA: TGCGCCAGCAGCTTCCCTAGAAGCACAGATACGCAGTATTTT.

This clone was found once. This chain connects TRBV11-3 to TRBJ2-2; no definite D call. The CDR3 is made up of 14 amino acids. The germline V gene encodes CDR1 SGHNT and CDR2 YENEEA. V was trimmed by 2 bases and J by 3 bases, leaving 7 bases between them. The CDR3 DNA sequence: TGTGCCAGCAGCTTAAGGCTATACACCGGGGAGCTGTTTTTT. It is translated as CASSLRLYTGELFF.

The chain is built from TRBV30 and TRBJ2-7; 7 nucleotides agree with TRBD1. Losses at the gene ends were 5 bases for V and 1 base for J; bases not matched to a gene: 8. Germline CDR1 and CDR2: GTSNPN and SVGIG (reference sequence). The CDR3 covers 14 residues. CDR3 residues: CAWGRGGRSYEQYF. CDR3 nucleotides: TGTGCCTGGGGTCGAGGGGGCAGGTCCTACGAGCAGTACTTC.